This T cell receptor (beta chain) was identified during a study of T-cell memory formation after mild COVID-19. Each CDR3 protein gets one entry after TCRdb re-called the 5' RACE reads with MiXCR. The sample holds about 140,000 distinct CDR3 sequences, around 14% seen once. Sequencing was done on a sample of PBMCs or a T cell subset sorted from them (not recorded which). The clonotype originates from an adult woman who had mild COVID-19 (a few samples of this study predate the infection). Cell type and time point are not known.

This CDR3 is CASSLGGGFETQYF. The CDR3 bases are TGCGCCAGCAGCTTGGGAGGGGGTTTCGAGACCCAGTACTTC. V usage is TRBV5-1 and J usage is TRBJ2-5; tentative D call: TRBD1 (6 bases). Trimming pared 0 bases from V and 5 bases from J, leaving 11 bases between. The CDR3 consists of 14 residues. CDR1 is SGHRS and CDR2 is YFSETQ in the germline V gene.